This TCR beta chain was captured by sequencing in a study of blood T cell repertoires in COVID-19. Study at large: The samples span acute and convalescent COVID-19 from the United States, Italy and Spain. In each case, the material was cDNA or gDNA derived from T cells, B-cell-depleted T cells, or PBMCs.

Original methodology: Reference gene primer amplification yielded estimated nucleated cell counts. Sequencing was performed with immunoSEQ multiplex PCR; in TCRdb, only in-frame clones are kept and a portion is missing. The DNA was the basis for D and trimming; V, J and clone size are from that table. In the table there are around 110,000 clones, about 64% of which are singletons. The CDR3 runs 14 residues. Germline lookup yields CDR1 SGHKS and CDR2 YYEKEE (reference sequence). V was shortened by 0 bases and J by 0 bases, with 4 bases between the two germline ends. V and J are TRBV5-5 and TRBJ1-3, with D hard to call. The sequence was obtained from a human donor with acute or convalescent COVID-19. The donor label of this sample is uncertain. Sequencing input: peripheral blood. CDR3: CASSLGGSGNTIYF. CDR3 nucleotides: TGTGCCAGCAGCTTGGGAGGCTCTGGAAACACCATATATTTT.